This TCR beta chain was recovered during a study of blood T cell repertoires in COVID-19. This CDR3 is built from 14 residues. CDR1 and CDR2 from the germline V gene are SGHVS and FQNEAQ. V was clipped by 1 base and J by 4 bases, with 10 bases between them. Assay used: immunoSEQ multiplex PCR; TCRdb lists only in-frame clones, some missing. This sample yields 320,000 or so clones, of which 85% are seen a single time; under 2% belongs to the top ten. The source material was PBMCs or T cells enriched from blood (not recorded which). The clonotype was recovered from a woman aged 25 to 39 who had been exposed to COVID-19. The rearrangement joins TRBV7-8 to TRBJ2-5; no definite D call. CDR3 sequence reads: CASSLGRMRETQYF. The CDR3 DNA follows: TGTGCCAGCAGCTTAGGCAGGATGCGAGAGACCCAGTACTTC.